Sequencing of this T cell receptor (beta chain) was carried out in a study of blood T cell repertoires in COVID-19. Study summary: From T cells, B-cell-depleted T cells, or PBMCs came the material, which was cDNA or gDNA.

During active infection, Seattle patients enrolled and were then monitored through disease. How the authors handled the data: From reference gene primer amplification, estimates of nucleated cell counts were derived. TCRdb's copy holds only in-frame clones and misses some; the assay was immunoSEQ multiplex PCR. For V, J and clone size, that table is used; D and trimming come from the DNA. Here the sample spans roughly 130,000 clones, about 88% being singletons. CDR1 is SGHNT, CDR2 YENEEA, per germline. The CDR3 is 14 amino acids. The trim removed 4 bases at V and 7 bases at J, leaving 9 bases unmatched.

The sequencing input was peripheral blood. The receptor was derived from a man in his sixties with COVID-19, enrolled during active disease. The chain is built from TRBV11-3 and TRBJ1-2, with 7 bases lining up with TRBD1. The DNA of the CDR3 is TGTGCCAGCAGCTCCAACAGGGGTCCAATTGGCTACACCTTC. Translated, it gives CASSSNRGPIGYTF.